This T cell receptor (beta chain) was sequenced for a study of cytomegalovirus exposure and HLA in healthy donors (dated by TCRdb to about 2017). In terms of the full investigation: According to a later analysis, the roughly 120 validation repertoires were produced on the same platform as the approximately 600 repertoires of the first cohort. The aim of the study was to test whether cataloging public T cell receptors could identify signatures of past pathogen exposure. To predict cytomegalovirus infection status, the study brought together high-throughput TCR immunosequencing, statistical association of individual TCRs with disease status, and machine learning. A separate validation cohort of roughly 130 different subjects was used in addition to the approximately 700-subject first cohort.

Beyond this particular receptor, the publication reports: Most TCR sequences were observed very rarely across donors, whereas some public TCRs were present in many individuals. The validation cohort had no HLA typing available for a later analysis, so co-occurrence within that cohort was assessed over all 130 or so repertoires. It was suggested by the authors that the approach could potentially be generalized to other disease states and immunological phenotypes. In vitro tests confirmed that a few of the cytomegalovirus-associated TCR beta chains recognize cytomegalovirus antigens. The classifier was reported to diagnose cytomegalovirus status with high specificity and sensitivity in both the original and validation cohorts. In a later analysis, TCRs clustered in the first cohort were found to also tend to co-occur in the approximately 120 validation repertoires, with 94% of cluster scores above 0. A total of fewer than 200 TCR beta chains were listed by the study as associated with cytomegalovirus.

Library preparation was by the immunoSEQ multiplex PCR assay. The study's own analysis went as follows. A statistical classification framework was built to diagnose cytomegalovirus status from the catalog of TCR beta chain sequences. TCRdb carries this immuneACCESS record with in-frame sequences only. Its versions omit some clonotypes, under half of them owing to an unresolved V gene in the studies checked, with the rest unexplained. V and J calls and clone size are those listed in that table; D and trimming were worked out from the DNA. The sample includes around 250,000 clones, with roughly 91% observed a single time. Of the sample, 3.1% falls within the top ten clones. From its cysteine to its phenylalanine, the CDR3 spans 14 amino acids. Of the read, only the CDR3 DNA is kept; its 42 bases are in frame from base 1. The germline V gene supplies CDR1 SGHRS and CDR2 YFSETQ. Trimming leaves V shorter by 4 bases and J shorter by 1 base, with the junction holding 4 bases beyond the gene matches.

Notes on this clone: No antigen is known for it. Per-nucleotide qualities are absent, and no much larger clonotype sits a single base away. The same CDR3 arises from other DNA sequences in this sample as well.

Separate from the approximately 700-subject first cohort, the validation cohort of about 120 subjects was the group to which the donors belonged. The chain joins TRBV5-1 to TRBJ1-1, and 7 junctional nucleotides match TRBD1. Specimen: PBMCs. This sequence was found in a woman aged 30 to 39 in good health and CMV-seronegative. The nucleotide sequence is TGCGCCAGCAGCGGGCGGACAGGGAACACTGAAGCTTTCTTT. Protein translation: CASSGRTGNTEAFF.